The subject of this entry is one T cell receptor (beta chain). The data belong to a study of blood T cell repertoires in COVID-19. Study-level information: The study drew acute and convalescent COVID-19 samples from the United States, Italy and Spain.

V shed 3 bases and J 6 bases; nucleotides not matched to a gene: 8. Per the germline V gene, CDR1 is SGHDT and CDR2 is YYEEEE. The CDR3 contains 16 residues. Libraries were prepared by immunoSEQ multiplex PCR; TCRdb keeps only in-frame clonotypes and omits some of them. The sample has around 91,000 clones, about 85% seen once. The TCR comes from a human donor in a cohort sampled during active COVID-19. V and J are TRBV5-6 and TRBJ2-3; 12 nucleotides line up with TRBD2. Sequenced: peripheral blood. The CDR3 loop is CASSSRLAGELDTQYF. The CDR3 region has the DNA TGTGCCAGCAGCTCGAGACTAGCGGGAGAGCTGGATACGCAGTATTTT.